This T cell receptor (beta chain) was sequenced in a study of T cell responses to AZD1222 COVID-19 vaccine. Broader study findings: Clonal diversity was possibly underestimated, and white British individuals and females predominated among donors.

Sequenced by immunoSEQ multiplex PCR; TCRdb stores in-frame clones only, minus some. This table holds more than 150,000 clones, more than 75% found once. Comments on this clone: Its specificity is unknown.

This clonotype originated in an adult in good health. Source: peripheral blood, taken on day 0 of MenACWY control vaccination.

The CDR3 coding sequence is TGTGCCAGCAGCTCCGGGGTGAGGGAGCTGTTTTTT. It translates to CASSSGVRELFF. This chain links TRBV13 with TRBJ2-2, with D perhaps TRBD2 (5 bases). Germline assignment: CDR1 PRHDT and CDR2 FYEKMQ (reference sequence). This CDR3 is built from 12 residues. Trimming stripped 4 bases from V and 9 bases from J, with 9 bases between.